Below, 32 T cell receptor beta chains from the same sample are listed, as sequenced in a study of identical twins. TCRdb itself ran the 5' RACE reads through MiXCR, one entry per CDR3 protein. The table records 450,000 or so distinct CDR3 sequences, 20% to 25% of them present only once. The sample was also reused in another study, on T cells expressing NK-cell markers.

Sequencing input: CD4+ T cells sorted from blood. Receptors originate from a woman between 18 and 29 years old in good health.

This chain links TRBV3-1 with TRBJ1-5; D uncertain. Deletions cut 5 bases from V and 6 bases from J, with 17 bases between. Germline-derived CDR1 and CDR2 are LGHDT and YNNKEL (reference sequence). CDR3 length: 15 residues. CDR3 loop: CASSSGRPSGQPQHF. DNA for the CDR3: TGTGCCAGCAGCTCGGGGAGGCCCTCGGGTCAGCCCCAGCATTTT.

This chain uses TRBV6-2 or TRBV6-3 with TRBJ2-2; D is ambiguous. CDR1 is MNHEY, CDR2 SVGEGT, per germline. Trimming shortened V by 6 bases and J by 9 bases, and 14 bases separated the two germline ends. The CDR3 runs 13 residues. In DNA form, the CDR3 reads TGTGCCAGCAGGGACGGTCAACACCGGGAGCTGTTTTTT. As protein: CASRDGQHRELFF.

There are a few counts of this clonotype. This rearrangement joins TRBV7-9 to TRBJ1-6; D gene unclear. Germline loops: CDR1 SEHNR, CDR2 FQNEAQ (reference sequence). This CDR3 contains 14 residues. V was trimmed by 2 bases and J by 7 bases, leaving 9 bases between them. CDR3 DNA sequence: TGTGCCAGCAGCTTAAAGACCGTCAATTCACCCCTCCACTTT. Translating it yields CASSLKTVNSPLHF.

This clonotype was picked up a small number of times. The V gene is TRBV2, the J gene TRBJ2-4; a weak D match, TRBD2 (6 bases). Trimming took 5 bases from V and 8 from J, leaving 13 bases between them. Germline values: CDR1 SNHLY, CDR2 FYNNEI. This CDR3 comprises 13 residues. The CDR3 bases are TGTGCCAGCAGTCCGACTAGTGCCGACATTCAGTACTTC. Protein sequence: CASSPTSADIQYF.

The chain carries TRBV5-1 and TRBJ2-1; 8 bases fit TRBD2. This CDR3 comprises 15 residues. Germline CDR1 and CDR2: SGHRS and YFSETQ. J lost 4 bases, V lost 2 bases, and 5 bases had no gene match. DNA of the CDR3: TGCGCCAGCAGCTTTGGGTCTAGCGGGTACAATGAGCAGTTCTTC. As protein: CASSFGSSGYNEQFF.

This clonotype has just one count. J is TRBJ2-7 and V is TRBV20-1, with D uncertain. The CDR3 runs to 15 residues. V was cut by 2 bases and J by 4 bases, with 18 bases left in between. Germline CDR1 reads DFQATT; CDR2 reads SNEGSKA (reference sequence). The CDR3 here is CSARRHPRWEYEQYF. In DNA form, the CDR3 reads TGCAGTGCTAGACGGCACCCGAGGTGGGAATACGAGCAGTACTTC.

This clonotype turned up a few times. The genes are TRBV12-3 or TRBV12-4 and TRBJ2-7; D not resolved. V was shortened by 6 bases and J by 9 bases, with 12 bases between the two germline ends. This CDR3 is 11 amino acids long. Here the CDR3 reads CASSSAVGQYF. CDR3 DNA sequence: TGTGCCAGCAGCTCGGCCGTCGGGCAGTACTTC.

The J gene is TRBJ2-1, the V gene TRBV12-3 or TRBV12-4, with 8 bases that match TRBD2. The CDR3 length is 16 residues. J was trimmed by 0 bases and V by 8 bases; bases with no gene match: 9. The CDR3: CASSASGPYSYNEQFF. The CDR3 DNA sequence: TGTGCCAGCTCTGCTAGCGGGCCCTACTCCTACAATGAGCAGTTCTTC.

The CDR3, as DNA: TGTGCCAGCAGTGCCGGGACTCCCGAGCAGTACTTC. It is translated as CASSAGTPEQYF. The rearrangement joins TRBV25-1 to TRBJ2-7; D is perhaps TRBD2 (6 bases). CDR3 length: 12 amino acids. Trimming removed 4 bases from V and 6 bases from J, with 10 bases in between. Germline CDR1 is MGHDK and CDR2 is SYGVNS.

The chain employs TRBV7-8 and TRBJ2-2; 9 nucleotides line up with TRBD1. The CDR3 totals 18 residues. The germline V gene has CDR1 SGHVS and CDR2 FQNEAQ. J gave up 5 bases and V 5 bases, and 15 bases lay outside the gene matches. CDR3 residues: CASSPTPTGTGRTGELFF. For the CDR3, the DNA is TGTGCCAGCAGCCCAACACCAACGGGGACAGGGAGGACCGGGGAGCTGTTTTTT.

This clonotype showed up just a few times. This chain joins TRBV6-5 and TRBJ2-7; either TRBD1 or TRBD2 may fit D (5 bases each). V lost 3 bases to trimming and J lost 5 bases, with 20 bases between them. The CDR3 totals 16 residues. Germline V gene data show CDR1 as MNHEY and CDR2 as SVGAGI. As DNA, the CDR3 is TGTGCCAGCAGTTATGGTGAGGTGGGATCGGGGCACGAGCAGTACTTC. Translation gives CASSYGEVGSGHEQYF.

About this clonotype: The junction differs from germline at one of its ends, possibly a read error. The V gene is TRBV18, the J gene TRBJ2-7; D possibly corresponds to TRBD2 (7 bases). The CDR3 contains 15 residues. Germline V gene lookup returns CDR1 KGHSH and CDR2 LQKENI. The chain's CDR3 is CASSPPGGVFYEQYF. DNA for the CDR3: TGTGCCAGCTCCCCACCGGGGGGCGTTTTCTACGAGCAGTACTTC.

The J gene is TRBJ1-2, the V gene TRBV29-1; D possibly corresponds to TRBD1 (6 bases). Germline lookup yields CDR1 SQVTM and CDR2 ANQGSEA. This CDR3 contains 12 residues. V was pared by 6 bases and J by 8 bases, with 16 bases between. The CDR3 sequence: CSVTTAGEGYTF. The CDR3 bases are TGCAGCGTCACGACCGCAGGGGAAGGCTACACCTTC.

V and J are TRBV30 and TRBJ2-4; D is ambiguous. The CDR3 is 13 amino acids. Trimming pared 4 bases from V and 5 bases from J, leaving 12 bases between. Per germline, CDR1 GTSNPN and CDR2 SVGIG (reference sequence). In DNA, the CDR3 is TGTGCCTGGAACGGCGGTGGCGAAAACATTCAGTACTTC. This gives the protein CAWNGGGENIQYF.

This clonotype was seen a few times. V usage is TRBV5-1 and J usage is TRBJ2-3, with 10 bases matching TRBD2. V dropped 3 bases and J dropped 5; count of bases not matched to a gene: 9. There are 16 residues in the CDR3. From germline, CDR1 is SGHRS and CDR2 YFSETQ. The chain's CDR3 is CASSSRQRGGRDTQYF. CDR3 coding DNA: TGCGCCAGCAGCTCCCGCCAGCGGGGGGGCCGAGATACGCAGTATTTT.

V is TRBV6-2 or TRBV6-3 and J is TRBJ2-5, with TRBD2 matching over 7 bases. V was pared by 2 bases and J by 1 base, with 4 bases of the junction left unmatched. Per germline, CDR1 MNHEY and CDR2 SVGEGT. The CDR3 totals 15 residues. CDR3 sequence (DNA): TGTGCCAGCAGTTACGCCGGGAGGTCCCAAGAGACCCAGTACTTC. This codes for CASSYAGRSQETQYF.

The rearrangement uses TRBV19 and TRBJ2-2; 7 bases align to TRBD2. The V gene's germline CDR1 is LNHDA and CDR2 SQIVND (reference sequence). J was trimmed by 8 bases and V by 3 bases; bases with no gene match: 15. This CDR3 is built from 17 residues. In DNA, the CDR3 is TGTGCCAGTAGTATGCCAGCGCGTAGCGGGTTAGAAGGGGAGCTGTTTTTT. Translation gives CASSMPARSGLEGELFF.

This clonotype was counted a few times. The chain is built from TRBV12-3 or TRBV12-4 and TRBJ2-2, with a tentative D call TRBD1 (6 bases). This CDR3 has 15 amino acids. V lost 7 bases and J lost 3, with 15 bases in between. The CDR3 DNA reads TGTGCCAGCAAACCGGGACAAGGGTACACCGGGGAGCTGTTTTTT. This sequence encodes CASKPGQGYTGELFF.

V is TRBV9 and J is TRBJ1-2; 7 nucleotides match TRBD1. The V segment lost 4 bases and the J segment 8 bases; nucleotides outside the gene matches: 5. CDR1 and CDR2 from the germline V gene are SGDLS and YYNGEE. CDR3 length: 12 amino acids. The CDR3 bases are TGTGCCAGCAGCCTAAGACAGGGCGGCTACACCTTC. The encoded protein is CASSLRQGGYTF.

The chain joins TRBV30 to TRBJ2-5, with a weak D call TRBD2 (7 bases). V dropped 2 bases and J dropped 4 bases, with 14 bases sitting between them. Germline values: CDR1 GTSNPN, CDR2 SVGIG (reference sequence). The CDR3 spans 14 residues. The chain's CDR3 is CAWSPGGYGETQYF. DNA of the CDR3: TGTGCCTGGAGTCCGGGGGGCTACGGAGAGACCCAGTACTTC.

This CDR3 is CASSQGSLASYNEQFF. The CDR3 bases are TGCGCCAGCAGCCAAGGTTCCCTCGCATCCTACAATGAGCAGTTCTTC. The chain has TRBV4-1 and TRBJ2-1; D gene uncertain. Germline V gene sequence: CDR1 MGHRA, CDR2 YSYEKL. This CDR3 is 16 amino acids long. Trimming took off 1 base at V and 1 base at J, with 11 bases between the two ends.

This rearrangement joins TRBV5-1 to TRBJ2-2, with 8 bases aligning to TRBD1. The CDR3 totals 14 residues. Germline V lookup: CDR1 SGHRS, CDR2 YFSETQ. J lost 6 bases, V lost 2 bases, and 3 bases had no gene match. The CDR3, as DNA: TGCGCCAGCAGCTTTGACAGGGGAGCCGGGGAGCTGTTTTTT. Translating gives CASSFDRGAGELFF.

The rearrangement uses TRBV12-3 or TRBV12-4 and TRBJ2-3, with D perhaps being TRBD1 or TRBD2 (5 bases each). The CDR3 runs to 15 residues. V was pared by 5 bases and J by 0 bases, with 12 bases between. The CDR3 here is CASSPGTDSTDTQYF. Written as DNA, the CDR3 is TGTGCCAGCAGTCCGGGGACCGACAGCACAGATACGCAGTATTTT.

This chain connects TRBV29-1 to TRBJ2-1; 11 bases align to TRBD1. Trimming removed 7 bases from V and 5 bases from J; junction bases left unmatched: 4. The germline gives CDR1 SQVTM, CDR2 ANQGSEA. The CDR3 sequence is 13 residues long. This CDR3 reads CSGRDRGDNEQFF. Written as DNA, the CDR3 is TGCAGCGGCCGGGACAGGGGGGACAATGAGCAGTTCTTC.

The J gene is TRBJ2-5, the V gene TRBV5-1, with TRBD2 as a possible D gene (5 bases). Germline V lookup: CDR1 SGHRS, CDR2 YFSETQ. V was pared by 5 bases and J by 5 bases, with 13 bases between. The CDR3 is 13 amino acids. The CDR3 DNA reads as TGCGCCAGCAGACGATCTTCGGGGGAGACCCAGTACTTC. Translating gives CASRRSSGETQYF. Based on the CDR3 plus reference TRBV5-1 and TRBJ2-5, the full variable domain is KAGVTQTPRYLIKTRGQQVTLSCSPISGHRSVSWYQQTPGQGLQFLFEYFSETQRNKGNFPGRFSGRQFSNSRSEMNVSTLELGDSALYLCASRRSSGETQYFGPGTRLLVL.

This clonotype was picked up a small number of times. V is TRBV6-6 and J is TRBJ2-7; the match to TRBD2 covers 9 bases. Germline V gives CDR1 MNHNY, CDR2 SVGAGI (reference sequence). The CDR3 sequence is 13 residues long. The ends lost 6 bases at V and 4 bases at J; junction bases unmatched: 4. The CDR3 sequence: CASRGLATYEQYF. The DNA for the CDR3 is TGTGCCAGCAGGGGACTAGCAACTTACGAGCAGTACTTC.

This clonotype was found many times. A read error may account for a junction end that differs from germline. The DNA of the CDR3 is TGTGCCAGCAGCCCGCACCAAGAGACCCAGTACTTC. This gives the protein CASSPHQETQYF. The chain joins TRBV5-1 to TRBJ2-5; D is unresolved. There are 12 residues in the CDR3. CDR1 is SGHRS, CDR2 YFSETQ, per germline.

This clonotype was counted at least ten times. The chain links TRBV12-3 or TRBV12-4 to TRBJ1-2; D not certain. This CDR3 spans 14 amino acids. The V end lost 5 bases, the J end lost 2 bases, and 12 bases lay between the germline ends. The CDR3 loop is CASSLSGRNYGYTF. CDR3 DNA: TGTGCCAGCAGTCTATCCGGAAGGAACTATGGCTACACCTTC.

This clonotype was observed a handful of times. The CDR3 region has the DNA TGTGCCAGCAGCTTAGATCGGTCGGCTGAAGCTTTCTTT. It specifies CASSLDRSAEAFF. The chain is built from TRBV11-3 and TRBJ1-1; D is undetermined. The CDR3 is 13 residues long. With 0 bases removed from V and 6 bases from J, the gap between germline ends came to 8 bases. The germline gives CDR1 SGHNT, CDR2 YENEEA.

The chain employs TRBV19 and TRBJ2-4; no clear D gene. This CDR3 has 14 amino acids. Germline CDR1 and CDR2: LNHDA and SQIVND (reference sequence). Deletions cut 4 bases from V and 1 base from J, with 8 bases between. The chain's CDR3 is CASSSTRAKNIQYF. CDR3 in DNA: TGTGCCAGTAGTAGTACGAGGGCCAAAAACATTCAGTACTTC.

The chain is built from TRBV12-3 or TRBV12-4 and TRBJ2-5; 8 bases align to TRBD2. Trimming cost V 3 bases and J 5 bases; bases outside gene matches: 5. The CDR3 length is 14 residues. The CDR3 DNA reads TGTGCCAGCAGTTTGGGACTAGGTGCGGAGACCCAGTACTTC. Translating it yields CASSLGLGAETQYF.

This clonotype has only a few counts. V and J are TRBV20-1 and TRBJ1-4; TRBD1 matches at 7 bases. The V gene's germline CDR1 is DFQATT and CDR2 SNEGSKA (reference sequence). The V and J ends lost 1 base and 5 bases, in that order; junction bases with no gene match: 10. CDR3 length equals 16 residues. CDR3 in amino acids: CSARGPSGTVNEKLFF. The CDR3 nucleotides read TGCAGTGCTAGAGGCCCGTCCGGGACAGTAAATGAAAAACTGTTTTTT.